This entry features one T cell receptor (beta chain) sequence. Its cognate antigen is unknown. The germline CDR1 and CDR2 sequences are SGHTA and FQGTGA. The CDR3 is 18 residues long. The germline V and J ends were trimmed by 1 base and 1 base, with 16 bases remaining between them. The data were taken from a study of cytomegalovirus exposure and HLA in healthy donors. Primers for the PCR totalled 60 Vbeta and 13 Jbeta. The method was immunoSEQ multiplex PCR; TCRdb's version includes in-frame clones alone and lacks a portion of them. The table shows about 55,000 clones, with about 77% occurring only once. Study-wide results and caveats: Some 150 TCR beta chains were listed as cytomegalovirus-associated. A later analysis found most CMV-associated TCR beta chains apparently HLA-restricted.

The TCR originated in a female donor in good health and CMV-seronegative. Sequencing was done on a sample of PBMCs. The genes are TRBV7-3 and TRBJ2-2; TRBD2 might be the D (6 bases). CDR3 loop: CASSLNPRGSGNTGELFF. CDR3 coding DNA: TGTGCCAGCAGCTTAAACCCCCGAGGTAGCGGGAACACCGGGGAGCTGTTTTTT.